This section outlines one T cell receptor (beta chain) sequence together with its context. A multiplex PCR was run with 60 Vbeta primers and 13 Jbeta primers. Profiled with immunoSEQ multiplex PCR; TCRdb holds only in-frame clones, not every one. The data hold about 120,000 clones, with approximately 70% observed a single time. The V and J ends lost 2 bases and 2 bases, in that order; junction bases with no gene match: 3. The length of the CDR3 is 14 residues. Germline CDR1 reads SGHRS; CDR2 reads YFSETQ. This sample is part of a study of cytomegalovirus exposure and HLA in healthy donors. The chain has TRBV5-1 and TRBJ1-2; 7 bases map to TRBD1. What was sequenced was PBMCs. The sequence was collected from a man under 40 in good health and CMV-seropositive. This CDR3 is CASSFQGENYGYTF. The CDR3 region has the DNA TGCGCCAGCAGCTTCCAGGGGGAGAACTATGGCTACACCTTC. Filled out from reference TRBV5-1 and TRBJ1-2, the complete variable domain reads KAGVTQTPRYLIKTRGQQVTLSCSPISGHRSVSWYQQTPGQGLQFLFEYFSETQRNKGNFPGRFSGRQFSNSRSEMNVSTLELGDSALYLCASSFQGENYGYTFGSGTRLTVV.